The 29 T cell receptor beta chains presented below share a single source sample, sequenced in a study of blood T cell repertoires in COVID-19. Assay: immunoSEQ multiplex PCR; the TCRdb copy retains only in-frame clones and omits some. The sample consists of more than 150,000 clones, roughly 81% of them appearing once. Input material: peripheral blood. These TCRs come from a woman aged 80 or over with COVID-19, enrolled during active disease.

The chain couples TRBV11-2 to TRBJ2-5; D is unclear. CDR3 length equals 12 residues. Trimming took 5 bases from V and 0 from J, leaving 4 bases between them. Germline loops: CDR1 SGHAT, CDR2 FQNNGV. This CDR3 reads CASSPYQETQYF. In DNA form, the CDR3 reads TGTGCCAGCAGCCCTTACCAAGAGACCCAGTACTTC.

This clone was detected once. This chain joins TRBV9 and TRBJ2-1, with a weak D call TRBD2 (6 bases). The V and J ends lost 0 bases and 0 bases respectively, with 10 bases between them. CDR1 SGDLS and CDR2 YYNGEE come from the germline V gene. The CDR3 totals 16 residues. Here the CDR3 DNA reads TGTGCCAGCAGCGTAGTAGCGGAGAGCTCCTACAATGAGCAGTTCTTC. This translates into CASSVVAESSYNEQFF.

The rearrangement links TRBV12-3 or TRBV12-4 to TRBJ1-3; D is ambiguous. Trimming stripped 4 bases from V and 4 bases from J, with 8 bases between. The CDR3 length is 13 residues. CDR3 amino acids: CASSSYHGNTIYF. The CDR3 DNA follows: TGTGCCAGCAGTTCCTACCACGGAAACACCATATATTTT.

The V call is TRBV9, the J call TRBJ1-2; D gene unclear. Between the trimmed V and J ends, which lost 4 bases and 6 bases, there was a span of 13 bases. CDR1 is SGDLS, CDR2 YYNGEE, per germline. This CDR3 is built from 13 residues. The CDR3 region has the DNA TGTGCCAGCAGCTACCTGGCGAGGGATGGCTACACCTTC. Residues: CASSYLARDGYTF. The full variable domain, with the rest looked up from reference TRBV9 and TRBJ1-2, is DSGVTQTPKHLITATGQRVTLRCSPRSGDLSVYWYQQSLDQGLQFLIQYYNGEERAKGNILERFSAQQFPDLHSELNLSSLELGDSALYFCASSYLARDGYTFGSGTRLTVV.

The chain combines TRBV5-4 with TRBJ2-3; 14 nucleotides line up with TRBD2. Germline CDR1 reads SGHNT; CDR2 reads YYREEE (reference sequence). V was clipped by 2 bases and J by 3 bases; unmatched bases: 5. The CDR3 is made up of 17 amino acids. The CDR3 loop reads CASSFRLAGGGTDTQYF. CDR3 nucleotide sequence: TGTGCCAGCAGCTTCCGACTAGCGGGAGGGGGGACAGATACGCAGTATTTT.

The chain employs TRBV15 and TRBJ1-4, with TRBD1 identical over 8 bases. The CDR3 loop spans 15 amino acids. The germline V gene has CDR1 LNHNV and CDR2 YYDKDF (reference sequence). V trimming: 1 base; J trimming: 8 bases; junction bases outside the gene matches: 6. In DNA, the CDR3 is TGTGCCACCAGCAGAGCCGGGACAGGAGGGGAAAAACTGTTTTTT. Translation: CATSRAGTGGEKLFF.

The J gene is TRBJ2-1, the V gene TRBV20-1, with TRBD2 identical over 9 bases. Germline V gives CDR1 DFQATT, CDR2 SNEGSKA (reference sequence). There are 18 residues in the CDR3. Trimming at V came to 3 bases and at J to 6 bases, leaving 18 bases not matched to a gene. The CDR3 loop is CSASDPFGGSGSFNEQFF. In DNA form, the CDR3 reads TGCAGTGCTAGTGACCCTTTTGGGGGTAGCGGGAGTTTCAATGAGCAGTTCTTC.

This clone was detected only a few times. This chain links TRBV9 with TRBJ2-1, with D tentatively TRBD2 (7 bases). Germline V gene lookup returns CDR1 SGDLS and CDR2 YYNGEE. V lost 5 bases and J 0 bases, leaving 15 bases between the germline ends. This CDR3 has 16 residues. For the CDR3, the DNA is TGTGCCAGCAGACCGGGGGGCGCCAGCTCCTACAATGAGCAGTTCTTC. Amino acids: CASRPGGASSYNEQFF.

This clone has only a few counts. The chain carries TRBV6-2 or TRBV6-3 and TRBJ2-7, with 7 nucleotides matching TRBD1. CDR1 and CDR2 (germline): MNHEY, SVGEGT. V was pared by 5 bases and J by 8 bases, with 9 bases of the junction left unmatched. The CDR3 has 13 residues. Here the CDR3 DNA reads TGTGCCAGCAGTACCTTCGGACAGGTTAAGCAGTACTTC. As protein: CASSTFGQVKQYF.

This clone was observed a few times. V and J are TRBV5-1 and TRBJ1-4; 8 bases align to TRBD1. The CDR3 is 15 amino acids. The germline gives CDR1 SGHRS, CDR2 YFSETQ. Trimming cost V 0 bases and J 7 bases; bases outside gene matches: 5. Here the CDR3 reads CASSLAGQGGEKLFF. For the CDR3, the DNA is TGCGCCAGCAGCTTGGCCGGACAGGGTGGTGAAAAACTGTTTTTT.

The chain has TRBV2 and TRBJ2-7; TRBD2 aligns across 8 bases. After removal of 3 bases from V and 1 base from J, the junction contained 8 bases not matched to a gene. Germline CDR1 SNHLY, CDR2 FYNNEI. CDR3 length: 16 amino acids. The CDR3 DNA is TGTGCCAGCAGTGATTTGGGCGGGGGGAGGTCCTACGAGCAGTACTTC. It yields the protein CASSDLGGGRSYEQYF.

This chain connects TRBV28 to TRBJ2-5, with D maybe TRBD2 (5 bases). The CDR3 sequence is 13 residues long. Germline V gene lookup returns CDR1 MDHEN and CDR2 SYDVKM. V lost 2 bases and J 11 bases, leaving 15 bases between the germline ends. For the CDR3, the DNA is TGTGCCAGCAGTTTAGGACTCTCGACGGAGCAGTACTTC. This encodes CASSLGLSTEQYF.

The gene calls are TRBV9 and TRBJ2-3; 9 positions agree with TRBD2. The CDR3 runs 16 residues. V trimming: 0 bases; J trimming: 4 bases; junction bases outside the gene matches: 6. Germline CDR1 SGDLS, CDR2 YYNGEE. For the CDR3, the DNA is TGTGCCAGCAGCGTAGCTGGCGGGGGGGTTGCAGATACGCAGTATTTT. Its protein product is CASSVAGGGVADTQYF.

The V gene is TRBV2, the J gene TRBJ1-5, with 8 bases fitting TRBD1. Looked up from germline, CDR1 is SNHLY and CDR2 is FYNNEI. The ends lost 2 bases at V and 2 bases at J; junction bases unmatched: 8. This CDR3 contains 17 residues. Written as DNA, the CDR3 is TGTGCCAGCAGTGAAAGGACAGGGCAATTCGGCAATCAGCCCCAGCATTTT. Translation: CASSERTGQFGNQPQHF.

The chain is built from TRBV2 and TRBJ2-2; 9 nucleotides match TRBD1. Germline V CDR1 and CDR2: SNHLY, FYNNEI. This CDR3 has 15 residues. V was pared by 5 bases and J by 4 bases, with 5 bases of the junction left unmatched. CDR3 amino acids: CASSPGTGPTGELFF. CDR3 sequence (DNA): TGTGCCAGCAGTCCCGGGACAGGGCCCACCGGGGAGCTGTTTTTT.

The rearrangement joins TRBV11-2 to TRBJ2-4; tentative D call: TRBD1 (5 bases). This CDR3 spans 14 amino acids. V dropped 4 bases and J dropped 7 bases, with 14 bases sitting between them. Germline V gene sequence: CDR1 SGHAT, CDR2 FQNNGV. The CDR3 coding sequence is TGTGCCAGCAGCTCCGCGTGGGGCGATAACATTCAGTACTTC. Translating gives CASSSAWGDNIQYF.

Only one count was recorded for this clone. The chain recombines TRBV24-1 with TRBJ2-3; TRBD1 aligns across 10 bases. The CDR3 totals 16 residues. After removal of 1 base from V and 6 bases from J, the junction contained 6 bases not matched to a gene. The germline V gene encodes CDR1 KGHDR and CDR2 SFDVKD. As DNA, the CDR3 is TGTGCCACCAGTGATTTAGGGACAGGGGATCGCGATACGCAGTATTTT. Translated, it gives CATSDLGTGDRDTQYF.

The chain couples TRBV9 to TRBJ1-2; 7 positions match TRBD1. This CDR3 has 15 residues. Germline V gene lookup returns CDR1 SGDLS and CDR2 YYNGEE. V dropped 1 base and J dropped 8; count of bases not matched to a gene: 11. The CDR3 reads CASSVTLGTGEGYTF. The CDR3 coding sequence is TGTGCCAGCAGCGTAACCCTTGGTACAGGGGAAGGCTACACCTTC.

V usage is TRBV7-9 and J usage is TRBJ1-4, with D unresolved. The CDR3 loop spans 14 amino acids. Germline V gives CDR1 SEHNR, CDR2 FQNEAQ (reference sequence). V was cut by 4 bases and J by 8 bases, with 14 bases left in between. DNA for the CDR3: TGTGCCAGCAGCTCGACCTGGGCCGACGAAAAACTGTTTTTT. The encoded protein is CASSSTWADEKLFF.

The chain has TRBV7-8 and TRBJ2-7; a weak D match, TRBD1 (5 bases). This CDR3 has 14 residues. CDR1 is SGHVS and CDR2 is FQNEAQ in the germline V gene. Trimming removed 1 base at V and 1 base at J, with 8 bases between. The CDR3 DNA follows: TGTGCCAGCAGCTTAGAATCAGGGTCCTACGAGCAGTACTTC. It translates to CASSLESGSYEQYF.

The V call is TRBV7-2, the J call TRBJ2-7; D possibly corresponds to TRBD2 (7 bases). CDR1 and CDR2 (germline): SGHTA, FQGNSA. Trimming cost V 2 bases and J 0 bases, with 14 bases left between them. The CDR3 runs to 16 residues. In DNA, the CDR3 is TGTGCCAGCAGCTTAAGGGGGGGAGACAGCTCCTACGAGCAGTACTTC. Protein: CASSLRGGDSSYEQYF.

This clone was recorded only once. The chain carries TRBV19 and TRBJ2-1, with 10 bases lining up with TRBD2. The ends lost 5 bases at V and 7 bases at J; junction bases unmatched: 8. The CDR3 is 15 amino acids. CDR1 LNHDA and CDR2 SQIVND come from the germline V gene (reference sequence). CDR3 in amino acids: CASSALAGAGNEQFF. The DNA for the CDR3 is TGTGCCAGTAGTGCGCTAGCGGGAGCTGGAAATGAGCAGTTCTTC. Full variable domain (outside the CDR3, taken from reference TRBV19 and TRBJ2-1): DGGITQSPKYLFRKEGQNVTLSCEQNLNHDAMYWYRQDPGQGLRLIYYSQIVNDFQKGDIAEGYSVSREKKESFPLTVTSAQKNPTAFYLCASSALAGAGNEQFFGPGTRLTVL.

The rearrangement links TRBV15 to TRBJ1-2; tentatively, D is TRBD1 (6 bases). CDR3 size: 15 residues. Germline lookup yields CDR1 LNHNV and CDR2 YYDKDF (reference sequence). Between the trimmed V and J ends, which lost 0 bases and 7 bases, there was a span of 15 bases. The CDR3 coding sequence is TGTGCCACCAGCAGAGATCCAGGGGTTCGGTCTGGCTACACCTTC. This sequence encodes CATSRDPGVRSGYTF. The full variable domain, its missing parts supplied by reference TRBV15 and TRBJ1-2, is DAMVIQNPRYQVTQFGKPVTLSCSQTLNHNVMYWYQQKSSQAPKLLFHYYDKDFNNEADTPDNFQSRRPNTSFCFLDIRSPGLGDTAMYLCATSRDPGVRSGYTFGSGTRLTVV.

This clone has more than one count but fewer than ten. This chain joins TRBV7-9 and TRBJ2-3; possible D gene TRBD1, 6 bases. V was trimmed by 5 bases and J by 0 bases, leaving 12 bases between them. CDR1 and CDR2 from the germline V gene are SEHNR and FQNEAQ (reference sequence). This CDR3 is 15 amino acids long. In nucleotides, the CDR3 is TGTGCCAGCAGCGTACAGGGATCAAGCACAGATACGCAGTATTTT. Protein sequence: CASSVQGSSTDTQYF.

V usage is TRBV24-1 and J usage is TRBJ1-2; 7 bases match TRBD1. The CDR3 sequence is 16 residues long. V trimming: 9 bases; J trimming: 7 bases; junction bases outside the gene matches: 19. CDR1 and CDR2 (germline): KGHDR, SFDVKD. The CDR3 loop reads CATGPASRGRGSGYTF. The CDR3 nucleotides read TGTGCCACCGGACCTGCAAGTCGGGGCAGGGGGTCTGGCTACACCTTC.

This chain joins TRBV18 and TRBJ2-1; maybe TRBD1 (5 bases). CDR1 KGHSH and CDR2 LQKENI come from the germline V gene. V was trimmed by 3 bases and J by 5 bases, leaving 11 bases between them. The CDR3 sequence is 14 residues long. The chain's CDR3 is CASSPRVEDNEQFF. DNA of the CDR3: TGTGCCAGCTCACCCAGGGTGGAAGACAATGAGCAGTTCTTC.

The chain recombines TRBV7-2 with TRBJ1-6; D is perhaps TRBD1 (5 bases). The ends were cut back, 6 bases at V and 3 bases at J, with 18 bases in the middle. Per the germline V gene, CDR1 is SGHTA and CDR2 is FQGNSA. CDR3 size: 17 residues. CDR3 region: CASRERGGQIYNSPLHF. The DNA of the CDR3 is TGTGCCAGCAGGGAACGGGGGGGTCAAATCTATAATTCACCCCTCCACTTT. Looking up the rest from reference TRBV7-2 and TRBJ1-6 gives the full variable domain: GAGVSQSPSNKVTEKGKDVELRCDPISGHTALYWYRQSLGQGLEFLIYFQGNSAPDKSGLPSDRFSAERTGGSVSTLTIQRTQQEDSAVYLCASRERGGQIYNSPLHFGNGTRLTVT.

The V and J genes are TRBV5-5 and TRBJ2-2; 10 nucleotides agree with TRBD2. Germline loops: CDR1 SGHKS, CDR2 YYEKEE (reference sequence). J lost 6 bases, V lost 7 bases, and 12 bases had no gene match. The CDR3 runs to 16 residues. This CDR3 is CASRALGLAGAGELFF. The CDR3 DNA is TGTGCCAGCCGAGCTTTAGGGCTAGCGGGGGCCGGGGAGCTGTTTTTT.

The chain links TRBV4-1 to TRBJ2-2, with D tentatively TRBD2 (5 bases). V was cut by 1 base and J by 4 bases, with 7 bases left in between. The CDR3 covers 14 residues. CDR1 is MGHRA and CDR2 is YSYEKL in the germline V gene. CDR3: CASSQALVTGELFF. DNA of the CDR3: TGCGCCAGCAGCCAAGCACTAGTCACCGGGGAGCTGTTTTTT.